This TCR beta chain was captured by sequencing in a study of T cell changes during pregnancy in multiple sclerosis. This CDR3 has 14 amino acids. V shed 7 bases, J shed 5 bases, and the junction held 6 bases outside the gene matches. The germline V gene has CDR1 SNHLY and CDR2 FYNNEI. The protocol was immunoSEQ multiplex PCR, while the TCRdb copy is restricted to in-frame clones and leaves out a portion. This table has around 50,000 clones, approximately 93% appearing once. This sample comprised CD4+ T cells from peripheral blood mononuclear cells, obtained in the first trimester of pregnancy. The V gene is TRBV2, the J gene TRBJ2-2; the match to TRBD2 covers 8 bases. This TCR came from a female donor with multiple sclerosis, enrolled in a pregnancy study. CDR3: CASTGLAGTGELFF. CDR3 in DNA: TGTGCCAGCACTGGGCTAGCGGGTACCGGGGAGCTGTTTTTT.